What follows describes a single T cell receptor beta chain. Antigen specificity is unknown. This CDR3 is 15 amino acids long. Germline CDR1 reads MNHEY; CDR2 reads SVGAGI. J gave up 5 bases and V 5 bases, and 5 bases lay outside the gene matches. This specimen belongs to a study of radiation and T cells in renal cell carcinoma. The study, taken as a whole, reports: Baseline intratumoral clonotype presence is unknown without pretreatment biopsies.

Measured with immunoSEQ multiplex PCR; TCRdb has only the in-frame clones, and not every one. This repertoire shows around 180,000 clones, approximately 90% found once; its top ten account for 11%. The time point: blood 4 weeks post-SBRT, at nephrectomy. Treatment here: 15 Gy SBRT to primary tumor, nephrectomy 4 weeks later. Nephrectomy followed 15 Gy stereotactic body radiation by 4 weeks. The source material was blood, sampled from a patient whose treatment included radiotherapy and nephrectomy. The chain carries TRBV6-5 and TRBJ2-1; 11 bases are a match to TRBD2. The receptor was derived from a woman aged 50 to 60 with renal cell carcinoma. CDR3 coding DNA: TGTGCCAGCAGTCTCCTAGCGGGGGGAGACAATGAGCAGTTCTTC. It yields the protein CASSLLAGGDNEQFF.